This record looks at one T cell receptor (beta chain) sequence and its context. Profiled with immunoSEQ multiplex PCR; TCRdb holds only in-frame clones, not every one. The table shows about 260,000 clones, with about 88% occurring only once. These data are taken from a study of blood T cell repertoires in COVID-19. The CDR3 covers 14 residues. The V gene's germline CDR1 is SNHLY and CDR2 FYNNEI. Trimming stripped 4 bases from V and 5 bases from J, with 12 bases between. The chain carries TRBV2 and TRBJ1-5; D ambiguous. The TCR was taken from a woman between 45 and 60 years old who had recovered from COVID-19. The sequencing sample was made of PBMCs or T cells enriched from blood (not recorded which). This CDR3 is CASSGPTQDQPQHF. The CDR3 region has the DNA TGTGCCAGCAGTGGGCCAACCCAGGATCAGCCCCAGCATTTT.